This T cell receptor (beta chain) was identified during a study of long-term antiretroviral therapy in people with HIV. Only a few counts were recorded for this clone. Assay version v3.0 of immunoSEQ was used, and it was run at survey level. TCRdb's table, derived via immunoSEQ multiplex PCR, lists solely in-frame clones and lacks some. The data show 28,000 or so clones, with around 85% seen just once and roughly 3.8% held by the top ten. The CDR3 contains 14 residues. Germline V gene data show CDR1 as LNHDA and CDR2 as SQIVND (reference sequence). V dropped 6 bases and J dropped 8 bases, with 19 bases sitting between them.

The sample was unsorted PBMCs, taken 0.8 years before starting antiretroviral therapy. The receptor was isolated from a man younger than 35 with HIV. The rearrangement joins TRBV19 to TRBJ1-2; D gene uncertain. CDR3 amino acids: CASSPLDSRDGYTF. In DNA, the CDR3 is TGTGCCAGTAGCCCCCTTGACTCCCGTGACGGCTACACCTTC.